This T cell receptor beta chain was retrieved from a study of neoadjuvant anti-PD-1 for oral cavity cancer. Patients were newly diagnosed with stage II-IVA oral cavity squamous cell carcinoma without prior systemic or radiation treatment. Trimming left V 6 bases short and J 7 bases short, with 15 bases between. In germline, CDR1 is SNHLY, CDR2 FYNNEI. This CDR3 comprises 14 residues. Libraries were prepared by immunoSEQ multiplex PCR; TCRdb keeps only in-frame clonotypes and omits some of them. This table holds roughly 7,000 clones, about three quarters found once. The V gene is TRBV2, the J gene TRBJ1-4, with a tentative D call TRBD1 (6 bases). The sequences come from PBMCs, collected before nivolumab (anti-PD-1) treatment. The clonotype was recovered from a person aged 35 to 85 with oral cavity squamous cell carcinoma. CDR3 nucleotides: TGTGCCAGCAGCTTACAGGGACTGGGTGAAAAACTGTTTTTT. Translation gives CASSLQGLGEKLFF.